Following are 19 T cell receptor beta chains from one sample sequenced in a study of human T cells and chemical hapten exposure. Time point indicated: pre-sensitization, week 0. Described treatment: therapeutic diphenylcyclopropenone sensitization with weekly scalp DPC. MiXCR, run by TCRdb on the RACE reads, gives a single entry per CDR3 protein. The data hold under 300,000 distinct CDR3 sequences, with approximately 8.6% observed a single time. Sequences were derived from whole blood, sampled in connection with sensitization to the hapten diphenylcyclopropenone (DPC). These receptors were obtained from a woman aged 40 to 50 with alopecia areata. Some clones in this sample may be carry-over from other donors' samples.

The chain links TRBV18 to TRBJ1-1; D gene ambiguous. Per the germline V gene, CDR1 is KGHSH and CDR2 is LQKENI. Deletions cut 1 base from V and 0 bases from J, with 9 bases between. This CDR3 contains 15 residues. The DNA for the CDR3 is TGTGCCAGCTCACCACGCGAGGCCTTGAACACTGAAGCTTTCTTT. Its protein is CASSPREALNTEAFF.

V usage is TRBV7-9 and J usage is TRBJ2-4; D remains unclear. V gave up 5 bases and J gave up 1 base, with 18 bases separating them. The CDR3 is 17 residues long. Germline CDR1 SEHNR, CDR2 FQNEAQ (reference sequence). The CDR3 coding sequence is TGTGCCAGCAGCCCGTCCCGAACTCTTCCTGCCAAAAACATTCAGTACTTC. It is translated as CASSPSRTLPAKNIQYF.

The sample holds a few counts of this clonotype. The rearrangement uses TRBV29-1 and TRBJ2-5, with TRBD2 matching 7 bases. Trimming removed 7 bases from V and 4 bases from J; junction bases left unmatched: 12. The CDR3 is 14 residues long. Germline V gives CDR1 SQVTM, CDR2 ANQGSEA. CDR3 nucleotide sequence: TGCAGCGCCGGGGGGACCGCCGCGGGAGAGACCCAGTACTTC. Translating gives CSAGGTAAGETQYF.

In its sample, this clonotype was seen a few times. This chain joins TRBV7-2 and TRBJ2-2; 7 bases are a match to TRBD2. This CDR3 has 14 residues. Trimming took 5 bases from V and 8 from J; bases not matched to a gene: 8. Germline V gene lookup returns CDR1 SGHTA and CDR2 FQGNSA. The CDR3 loop is CASSRRGGIGELFF. The CDR3 coding sequence is TGTGCCAGCAGCAGGCGGGGAGGGATTGGGGAGCTGTTTTTT. Based on the CDR3 plus reference TRBV7-2 and TRBJ2-2, the full variable domain is GAGVSQSPSNKVTEKGKDVELRCDPISGHTALYWYRQSLGQGLEFLIYFQGNSAPDKSGLPSDRFSAERTGGSVSTLTIQRTQQEDSAVYLCASSRRGGIGELFFGEGSRLTVL.

J is TRBJ2-2 and V is TRBV7-9; no clear D. Trimming took 5 bases from V and 3 from J, leaving 10 bases between them. CDR1 and CDR2 (germline): SEHNR, FQNEAQ (reference sequence). This CDR3 has 14 residues. The CDR3 bases are TGTGCCAGCAGCCTGAGATCGGACACCGGGGAGCTGTTTTTT. Encoded protein: CASSLRSDTGELFF.

This clonotype was recorded a few times. The V gene is TRBV12-3 or TRBV12-4, the J gene TRBJ1-3; weak D call: TRBD1 (6 bases). The V and J ends lost 0 bases and 2 bases respectively, with 8 bases between them. The CDR3 length is 15 residues. The chain's CDR3 is CASSLAQGTGNTIYF. The CDR3 DNA sequence: TGTGCCAGCAGTTTAGCGCAGGGGACTGGAAACACCATATATTTT.

This clonotype was observed a few times. The chain employs TRBV28 and TRBJ1-2, with unresolved D. The CDR3 runs 12 residues. Germline CDR1 is MDHEN and CDR2 is SYDVKM. Trimming removed 9 bases from V and 14 bases from J, with 22 bases in between. CDR3 coding DNA: TGTGCCAGTTTTTCCCTAGACAAAGGGCGGACCTTC. Its protein product is CASFSLDKGRTF.

V usage is TRBV6-2 or TRBV6-3 and J usage is TRBJ1-5; D is uncertain. Germline CDR1 reads MNHEY; CDR2 reads SVGEGT. V lost 0 bases to trimming and J lost 7 bases, with 13 bases between them. The length of the CDR3 is 15 residues. The CDR3 DNA sequence: TGTGCCAGCAGTTACTCGAGCGCCTCAGAACAGCCCCAGCATTTT. Protein product: CASSYSSASEQPQHF.

This sequence joins TRBV6-5 and TRBJ2-7, with a tentative D call TRBD2 (6 bases). Germline lookup yields CDR1 MNHEY and CDR2 SVGAGI. The length of the CDR3 is 15 residues. The V end lost 2 bases, the J end lost 2 bases, and 13 bases lay between the germline ends. CDR3 amino acids: CASSYQRDLPYEQYF. For the CDR3, the DNA is TGTGCCAGCAGTTACCAAAGGGACTTACCCTACGAGCAGTACTTC.

The chain combines TRBV28 with TRBJ1-1; no definite D call. The germline V and J ends were trimmed by 5 bases and 1 base, with 11 bases remaining between them. CDR3 size: 14 residues. Germline values: CDR1 MDHEN, CDR2 SYDVKM. Written as DNA, the CDR3 is TGTGCCAGCAGTCTCCAGCGGGGGAACACTGAAGCTTTCTTT. Protein sequence: CASSLQRGNTEAFF.

This clonotype was counted only a few times. The V call is TRBV12-3 or TRBV12-4, the J call TRBJ2-7, with D possibly matching TRBD1 (5 bases). The CDR3 has 14 amino acids. V lost 6 bases to trimming and J lost 8 bases, with 20 bases between them. The CDR3 DNA sequence: TGTGCCAGCAGCGACAGTGGATATGCCCGGCAGCAGTACTTC. It yields the protein CASSDSGYARQQYF.

In this sample, this clonotype turned up a few times. The gene calls are TRBV5-1 and TRBJ1-1; TRBD1 matches at 8 bases. The CDR3 spans 16 residues. After removal of 4 bases from V and 0 bases from J, the junction contained 8 bases not matched to a gene. The germline V gene has CDR1 SGHRS and CDR2 YFSETQ. CDR3 region: CASSAGTGGLNTEAFF. The CDR3 DNA reads as TGCGCCAGCAGCGCGGGGACAGGAGGGTTGAACACTGAAGCTTTCTTT.

This clonotype has just one count. The V call is TRBV29-1, the J call TRBJ1-4, with TRBD1 as a possible D gene (5 bases). With 6 bases removed from V and 7 bases from J, the gap between germline ends came to 15 bases. CDR1 SQVTM and CDR2 ANQGSEA come from the germline V gene. The CDR3 contains 13 residues. The CDR3 region has the DNA TGCAGCGTCCTAAGCCCAGGGTTTGAAAAACTGTTTTTT. Its translation: CSVLSPGFEKLFF.

In this sample, this clonotype turned up a few times. The rearrangement links TRBV2 to TRBJ1-4; weak D call: TRBD1 (5 bases). From germline, CDR1 is SNHLY and CDR2 FYNNEI. This CDR3 spans 15 amino acids. V was trimmed by 1 base and J by 7 bases, leaving 13 bases between them. DNA for the CDR3: TGTGCCAGCAGTGAAGGAGGGCTGGGACTTGAAAAACTGTTTTTT. As protein: CASSEGGLGLEKLFF. Full variable domain (outside the CDR3, taken from reference TRBV2 and TRBJ1-4): EPEVTQTPSHQVTQMGQEVILRCVPISNHLYFYWYRQILGQKVEFLVSFYNNEISEKSEIFDDQFSVERPDGSNFTLKIRSTKLEDSAMYFCASSEGGLGLEKLFFGSGTQLSVL.

This chain uses TRBV7-2 with TRBJ2-5; D possibly corresponds to TRBD1 (6 bases). The germline gives CDR1 SGHTA, CDR2 FQGNSA. The CDR3 has 15 residues. V lost 4 bases and J 5 bases, leaving 17 bases between the germline ends. The CDR3 protein is CASSSLLGGTETQYF. CDR3 in DNA: TGTGCCAGCAGCTCCCTTCTAGGGGGAACCGAGACCCAGTACTTC.

This clonotype came up a few times. The J gene is TRBJ1-1, the V gene TRBV25-1; D possibly corresponds to TRBD1 (6 bases). Germline CDR1 reads MGHDK; CDR2 reads SYGVNS. The V end was cut by 0 bases, the J end by 4 bases, with 21 bases between. This CDR3 has 18 amino acids. This chain's CDR3 is CASSEYIPGVASRTEAFF. CDR3 nucleotides: TGTGCCAGCAGTGAATATATCCCAGGGGTCGCGTCCCGCACTGAAGCTTTCTTT.

This rearrangement joins TRBV4-2 to TRBJ2-3; D gene uncertain. CDR3 length: 16 amino acids. Germline V gene lookup returns CDR1 LGHNA and CDR2 YNFKEQ. With 1 base removed from V and 1 base from J, the gap between germline ends came to 12 bases. The CDR3 here is CASSQAPTGRTDTQYF. CDR3 in DNA: TGTGCCAGCAGCCAAGCCCCCACCGGGCGCACAGATACGCAGTATTTT.

V gene TRBV24-1 combines with J gene TRBJ1-2; D unclear. In germline, CDR1 is KGHDR, CDR2 SFDVKD. The CDR3 loop spans 14 amino acids. Trimming stripped 4 bases from V and 3 bases from J, with 11 bases between. The CDR3 here is CATSDRTAYYGYTF. CDR3 bases: TGTGCCACCAGTGACCGGACGGCCTACTATGGCTACACCTTC.

There are a few counts of this clonotype. The rearrangement joins TRBV30 to TRBJ2-7; unclear D gene. CDR1 is GTSNPN and CDR2 is SVGIG in the germline V gene (reference sequence). The CDR3 has 13 amino acids. Trimming took off 3 bases at V and 6 bases at J, with 15 bases between the two ends. The CDR3 nucleotides are TGTGCCTGGAGCAAAACCTTGGTGGGCGAGCAGTACTTC. Its translation is CAWSKTLVGEQYF.